These 15 T cell receptor beta chains originate from one sample sequenced in a study of blood T cell repertoires in COVID-19. Here immunoSEQ multiplex PCR was the method, and the copy in TCRdb shows in-frame clones only, minus some. This table holds about 330,000 clones, about nine tenths found once. What was sequenced was peripheral blood. The receptors here all came from a man aged 25 to 45 with COVID-19, enrolled during active disease.

This sequence joins TRBV3-1 (or the pseudogene TRBV3-2) and TRBJ2-1; tentative D call: TRBD2 (6 bases). Germline V gene lookup returns CDR1 LGHDT and CDR2 YNNKEL (reference sequence). CDR3 size: 16 residues. Between the trimmed V and J ends, which lost 5 bases and 4 bases, there was a span of 18 bases. Here the CDR3 reads CASSSSGLASYNEQFF. DNA for the CDR3: TGTGCCAGCAGCTCCTCAGGGCTAGCGTCGTACAATGAGCAGTTCTTC.

The chain combines TRBV15 with TRBJ2-3; TRBD2 matches 12 bases. This CDR3 spans 15 amino acids. With 1 base clipped from V and 4 bases from J, the junction kept 0 bases outside the gene matches. Germline values: CDR1 LNHNV, CDR2 YYDKDF (reference sequence). CDR3 protein: CATSRASGGADTQYF. DNA of the CDR3: TGTGCCACCAGCAGAGCTAGCGGGGGGGCAGATACGCAGTATTTT.

This chain uses TRBV6-2 or TRBV6-3 with TRBJ2-2, with 7 bases identical to TRBD1. V lost 2 bases and J lost 1; bases outside the gene matches: 1. The CDR3 covers 15 residues. CDR1 is MNHEY, CDR2 SVGEGT, per germline. The CDR3 nucleotides are TGTGCCAGCAGTTACCGGACAGGGAACACCGGGGAGCTGTTTTTT. This sequence encodes CASSYRTGNTGELFF.

The CDR3: CASSSSDRGNEKLFF. The CDR3 DNA reads TGTGCCAGCAGCTCCTCGGACAGGGGGAACGAAAAACTGTTTTTT. The chain is built from TRBV5-6 and TRBJ1-4, with 10 bases matching TRBD1. After removal of 3 bases from V and 8 bases from J, the junction contained 7 bases not matched to a gene. The CDR3 covers 15 residues. Germline V gene data show CDR1 as SGHDT and CDR2 as YYEEEE.

The chain is built from TRBV7-3 and TRBJ1-3; D uncertain. Trimming pared 4 bases from V and 4 bases from J, leaving 14 bases between. The germline gives CDR1 SGHTA, CDR2 FQGTGA. This CDR3 has 15 residues. CDR3 bases: TGTGCCAGCAGCTCCCCCCGCTCGCGAGGAAACACCATATATTTT. Protein sequence: CASSSPRSRGNTIYF.

About this clone itself: This sample includes further DNA sequences coding for the same CDR3. Written as DNA, the CDR3 is TGTGCCAGCAGCCCCGGGGGATCTGGAAACACCATATATTTT. Translated, it gives CASSPGGSGNTIYF. The genes are TRBV7-7 and TRBJ1-3; possible D gene TRBD1, 5 bases. V lost 5 bases to trimming and J lost 1 base, with 9 bases between them. This CDR3 is 14 amino acids long. The germline CDR1 and CDR2 sequences are SSHAT and FNYEAQ (reference sequence).

The chain's CDR3 is CASSLSVLGPGGETQYF. CDR3 in DNA: TGTGCCAGCAGCTTATCGGTACTCGGGCCAGGGGGAGAGACCCAGTACTTC. The chain couples TRBV7-2 to TRBJ2-5; 7 bases match TRBD1. CDR1 SGHTA and CDR2 FQGNSA come from the germline V gene. The V segment lost 2 bases and the J segment 4 bases; nucleotides outside the gene matches: 13. This CDR3 has 17 residues.

This clone was observed a single time. The rearrangement links TRBV6-4 to TRBJ2-3; TRBD1 might be the D (5 bases). In germline, CDR1 is MRHNA, CDR2 SNTAGT. With 0 bases removed from V and 8 bases from J, the gap between germline ends came to 18 bases. This CDR3 is 16 amino acids long. The CDR3 spells CASSDSTETDSPTQYF. DNA of the CDR3: TGTGCCAGCAGTGACTCAACAGAAACTGACAGTCCTACGCAGTATTTT.

The gene calls are TRBV5-8 and TRBJ2-2, with a tentative D call TRBD2 (5 bases). The CDR3 runs to 16 residues. Trimming took 0 bases from V and 4 from J, leaving 13 bases between them. The germline V gene encodes CDR1 SGHTS and CDR2 YDEGEE. CDR3 bases: TGTGCCAGCAGCTTGGGGACTGCGAGGACCACCGGGGAGCTGTTTTTT. Translating gives CASSLGTARTTGELFF.

The gene calls are TRBV29-1 and TRBJ2-3; 12 bases agree with TRBD1. Per the germline V gene, CDR1 is SQVTM and CDR2 is ANQGSEA. This CDR3 spans 13 amino acids. The V segment lost 7 bases and the J segment 5 bases; nucleotides outside the gene matches: 4. CDR3 loop: CSGGQGAVDTQYF. CDR3 DNA sequence: TGCAGCGGGGGACAGGGGGCCGTAGATACGCAGTATTTT.

The chain couples TRBV12-3 or TRBV12-4 to TRBJ1-1; 10 nucleotides line up with TRBD1. V trimming: 5 bases; J trimming: 6 bases; junction bases outside the gene matches: 3. The CDR3 loop spans 13 amino acids. The CDR3 sequence is CASSTGTGAEAFF. CDR3 bases: TGTGCCAGCAGTACAGGGACAGGGGCTGAAGCTTTCTTT.

This clone was detected only once. This sequence joins TRBV7-2 and TRBJ1-5; D remains unclear. The CDR3 loop spans 15 amino acids. Germline values: CDR1 SGHTA, CDR2 FQGNSA. The V gene lost 5 bases and the J gene lost 0 bases, with 11 bases spanning the gap. CDR3 sequence reads: CASSALATSNQPQHF. DNA of the CDR3: TGTGCCAGCAGCGCACTAGCGACTAGCAATCAGCCCCAGCATTTT.

This sequence joins TRBV19 and TRBJ2-1; D is perhaps TRBD1 (5 bases). Germline V CDR1 and CDR2: LNHDA, SQIVND (reference sequence). The germline V and J ends were trimmed by 1 base and 12 bases, with 19 bases remaining between them. The CDR3 runs to 15 residues. The CDR3 sequence: CASSIGTPPGKVQFF. The CDR3 DNA reads TGTGCCAGTAGTATAGGGACCCCCCCAGGGAAAGTGCAGTTCTTC. The variable domain in full, completed from reference TRBV19 and TRBJ2-1, reads DGGITQSPKYLFRKEGQNVTLSCEQNLNHDAMYWYRQDPGQGLRLIYYSQIVNDFQKGDIAEGYSVSREKKESFPLTVTSAQKNPTAFYLCASSIGTPPGKVQFFGPGTRLTVL.

The chain carries TRBV5-1 and TRBJ2-1; TRBD2 matches at 9 bases. The CDR3 spans 17 residues. J lost 6 bases, V lost 4 bases, and 14 bases had no gene match. Germline CDR1 SGHRS, CDR2 YFSETQ. The CDR3 DNA sequence: TGCGCCAGCAGCCCATTAGCGGGAGAGCTCTGGGGCAATGAGCAGTTCTTC. Residues: CASSPLAGELWGNEQFF.

V and J are TRBV5-1 and TRBJ1-2, with TRBD1 matching 10 bases. Germline V gives CDR1 SGHRS, CDR2 YFSETQ. V lost 0 bases, J lost 4 bases, and 6 bases stayed unmatched. The CDR3 sequence is 16 residues long. The CDR3 here is CASSLGQGAPGYGYTF. Written as DNA, the CDR3 is TGCGCCAGCAGCTTGGGACAGGGGGCGCCGGGCTATGGCTACACCTTC.